These 16 T cell receptor beta chains originate from one sample sequenced in a study of T cell responses to AZD1222 COVID-19 vaccine. The table came from immunoSEQ multiplex PCR; TCRdb's copy has only in-frame clones and leaves some out. This sample has more than 95,000 clones; 80% to 90% occur once, and the top ten carry about 6%. Sequenced here: peripheral blood, sampled on day 0 of AZD1222 vaccination. These receptors were obtained from an adult in good health.

The rearrangement joins TRBV29-1 to TRBJ2-5; the D is unclear. V lost 5 bases and J lost 2, with 12 bases in between. Germline CDR1 SQVTM, CDR2 ANQGSEA. The CDR3 totals 13 residues. The CDR3 DNA reads TGCAGCGTTCAACGTGACACACAAGAGACCCAGTACTTC. The encoded protein is CSVQRDTQETQYF.

The chain combines TRBV7-8 with TRBJ2-1, with D perhaps TRBD2 (7 bases). V gave up 1 base and J gave up 4 bases, with 17 bases separating them. This CDR3 is built from 17 residues. Germline-derived CDR1 and CDR2 are SGHVS and FQNEAQ. CDR3 nucleotide sequence: TGTGCCAGCAGCTTAGATCTATCGGGGGGCTATTACAATGAGCAGTTCTTC. It is translated as CASSLDLSGGYYNEQFF.

The V gene is TRBV6-5, the J gene TRBJ1-5, with TRBD1 matching 7 bases. After removal of 4 bases from V and 3 bases from J, the junction contained 6 bases not matched to a gene. This CDR3 comprises 15 residues. Per the germline V gene, CDR1 is MNHEY and CDR2 is SVGAGI. CDR3: CASSFDREYNQPQHF. CDR3 nucleotides: TGTGCCAGCAGTTTCGACAGGGAATACAATCAGCCCCAGCATTTT.

The chain recombines TRBV7-8 with TRBJ2-7, with 11 bases identical to TRBD2. The germline CDR1 and CDR2 sequences are SGHVS and FQNEAQ. The CDR3 is made up of 17 amino acids. Trimming removed 2 bases from V and 0 bases from J; junction bases left unmatched: 6. In DNA form, the CDR3 reads TGTGCCAGCAGCTTAAGATTAGGGACTAGCGGCTCCTACGAGCAGTACTTC. Translation gives CASSLRLGTSGSYEQYF.

At least ten counts were recorded for this clone. CDR3 region: CASSDGTNEKLFF. CDR3 nucleotide sequence: TGTGCCAGCAGTGACGGGACAAATGAAAAACTGTTTTTT. V and J are TRBV6-4 and TRBJ1-4; D perhaps matches TRBD1 (6 bases). Germline CDR1 MRHNA, CDR2 SNTAGT. The CDR3 totals 13 residues. Trimming stripped 2 bases from V and 5 bases from J, with 6 bases between.

The chain uses TRBV15 and TRBJ1-5, with TRBD1 as a possible D gene (5 bases). The germline V gene has CDR1 LNHNV and CDR2 YYDKDF (reference sequence). CDR3 length equals 15 residues. Trimming took off 1 base at V and 5 bases at J, with 12 bases between the two ends. Here the CDR3 DNA reads TGTGCCACCAGCAGAGCGGGGCAGGGACATCAGCCCCAGCATTTT. Residues: CATSRAGQGHQPQHF. The entire variable domain, with the rest obtained from reference TRBV15 and TRBJ1-5, is as follows: DAMVIQNPRYQVTQFGKPVTLSCSQTLNHNVMYWYQQKSSQAPKLLFHYYDKDFNNEADTPDNFQSRRPNTSFCFLDIRSPGLGDTAMYLCATSRAGQGHQPQHFGDGTRLSIL.

This clone was seen a single time. V gene TRBV7-8 combines with J gene TRBJ2-2; D is possibly TRBD1 (5 bases). V lost 5 bases to trimming and J lost 1 base, with 8 bases between them. This CDR3 has 14 amino acids. CDR1 is SGHVS, CDR2 FQNEAQ, per germline. The CDR3 reads CASSPTGNTGELFF. CDR3 coding DNA: TGTGCCAGCAGCCCTACAGGGAACACCGGGGAGCTGTTTTTT. Drawing the rest from reference TRBV7-8 and TRBJ2-2, the complete variable domain is GAGVSQSPRYKVAKRGQDVALRCDPISGHVSLFWYQQALGQGPEFLTYFQNEAQLDKSGLPSDRFFAERPEGSVSTLKIQRTQQEDSAVYLCASSPTGNTGELFFGEGSRLTVL.

The rearrangement joins TRBV9 to TRBJ1-3; tentative D call: TRBD1 (5 bases). V was pared by 0 bases and J by 0 bases, with 7 bases between. This CDR3 comprises 15 residues. Germline V gene sequence: CDR1 SGDLS, CDR2 YYNGEE. Written as DNA, the CDR3 is TGTGCCAGCAGCGTAGGCGGGGCCTCTGGAAACACCATATATTTT. This gives the protein CASSVGGASGNTIYF.

In DNA form, the CDR3 reads TGTGCCAGCAGTTTCGGGGGACCCGGGGGGGTTTGGACACACACAGATACGCAGTATTTT. Amino acid sequence: CASSFGGPGGVWTHTDTQYF. The chain has TRBV27 and TRBJ2-3, with TRBD2 matching over 8 bases. Looked up from germline, CDR1 is MNHEY and CDR2 is SMNVEV (reference sequence). The V gene end was trimmed by 3 bases and the J gene end by 2 bases; junction bases not matched to a gene: 19. This CDR3 has 20 residues.

This clone has only a few counts. V and J are TRBV5-1 and TRBJ2-7; TRBD1 aligns across 7 bases. The CDR3 loop spans 13 amino acids. Trimming cost V 4 bases and J 6 bases; bases outside gene matches: 7. From germline, CDR1 is SGHRS and CDR2 YFSETQ. This chain's CDR3 is CASSRITGVEQYF. CDR3 DNA sequence: TGCGCCAGCAGCCGGATTACAGGGGTCGAGCAGTACTTC.

This chain connects TRBV5-6 to TRBJ2-7; unclear D gene. The V and J ends lost 4 bases and 13 bases respectively, with 18 bases between them. Germline assignment: CDR1 SGHDT and CDR2 YYEEEE. The CDR3 covers 12 residues. The CDR3 DNA reads TGTGCCAGCAGCCCCGGATCCGCCTCCCCTTACTTC. It codes for CASSPGSASPYF.

This chain uses TRBV30 with TRBJ2-5, with TRBD2 matching 7 bases. V shed 4 bases, J shed 7 bases, and the junction held 6 bases outside the gene matches. CDR1 GTSNPN and CDR2 SVGIG come from the germline V gene (reference sequence). CDR3 length: 12 amino acids. CDR3: CAWNQWEGTQYF. CDR3 sequence (DNA): TGTGCCTGGAATCAGTGGGAGGGGACCCAGTACTTC.

The chain recombines TRBV7-8 with TRBJ1-1; 9 bases match TRBD1. Germline-derived CDR1 and CDR2 are SGHVS and FQNEAQ. The length of the CDR3 is 15 residues. V was pared by 0 bases and J by 1 base, with 0 bases of the junction left unmatched. CDR3 DNA: TGTGCCAGCAGCTTAGCGGACAGGGGGAACACTGAAGCTTTCTTT. The encoded protein is CASSLADRGNTEAFF.

V and J are TRBV7-6 and TRBJ2-3; 13 nucleotides align to TRBD2. This CDR3 contains 19 residues. The junction had 12 bases not matched to a gene; V was cut back by 4 bases and J by 2 bases. Germline-derived CDR1 and CDR2 are SGHVS and FNYEAQ. CDR3 DNA: TGTGCCAGCAGCTCTTATCGACTAGCGGGAGGCCCTCCCACAGATACGCAGTATTTT. Its translation is CASSSYRLAGGPPTDTQYF.

This chain uses TRBV12-3 or TRBV12-4 with TRBJ2-1; D not certain. This CDR3 is built from 11 residues. Between the trimmed V and J ends, which lost 2 bases and 8 bases, there was a span of 4 bases. The CDR3: CASSLSDEQFF. The CDR3 DNA reads as TGTGCCAGCAGTTTATCGGATGAGCAGTTCTTC.

The V call is TRBV23-1, the J call TRBJ1-1; 7 positions agree with TRBD1. TRBV23-1 is assigned to the ORF class and has an uncertain function. J gave up 11 bases and V 2 bases, and 14 bases lay outside the gene matches. The CDR3 has 15 amino acids. DNA of the CDR3: TGCGCCAGCAGTCAACTGATTCAGGGGGTCAGGGGGGCTTTCTTT. Amino acid sequence: CASSQLIQGVRGAFF.